The 10 T cell receptor beta chains reported below all come from one sample, sequenced in a study of shared clonotypes between healthy human individuals. CD8 cells classed as naive were CD45RO-negative and positively selected for CCR7, excluding terminally differentiated effector memory CD45RA+ cells. Profiled with immunoSEQ multiplex PCR; TCRdb holds only in-frame clones, not every one. The sample yields around 1.9 million clones, approximately 94% seen once. Sequences were obtained from naive CD8+ T cells from PBMCs. These TCRs come from a man between 18 and 29 years old in good health. Some clones in this sample may be carry-over from other donors' samples.

V is TRBV27 and J is TRBJ1-1, with 11 bases fitting TRBD1. Unmatched junction bases numbered 1, after V lost 4 bases and J lost 6 bases. The CDR3 totals 13 residues. Germline V gene sequence: CDR1 MNHEY, CDR2 SMNVEV (reference sequence). The CDR3 loop reads CASSWTGGPEAFF. CDR3 bases: TGTGCCAGCAGTTGGACAGGGGGCCCTGAAGCTTTCTTT.

The rearrangement joins TRBV6-4 to TRBJ2-2, with 7 bases that match TRBD1. The V gene end was trimmed by 8 bases and the J gene end by 1 base; junction bases not matched to a gene: 10. Looked up from germline, CDR1 is MRHNA and CDR2 is SNTAGT. The CDR3 has 16 amino acids. CDR3: CASSGRGQENTGELFF. CDR3 coding DNA: TGTGCCAGCTCGGGTAGAGGACAGGAGAACACCGGGGAGCTGTTTTTT.

This clone was found a few times. The genes are TRBV6-5 and TRBJ1-1; D unclear. Per the germline V gene, CDR1 is MNHEY and CDR2 is SVGAGI. Trimming removed 6 bases from V and 3 bases from J, with 11 bases in between. This CDR3 comprises 13 residues. The CDR3 protein is CASRGLYHTEAFF. CDR3 nucleotide sequence: TGTGCCAGCAGGGGTTTATACCACACTGAAGCTTTCTTT.

The rearrangement uses TRBV28 and TRBJ2-7; possible D gene TRBD2, 6 bases. Deletions cut 6 bases from V and 2 bases from J, with 14 bases between. In germline, CDR1 is MDHEN, CDR2 SYDVKM. The CDR3 is 14 amino acids. The CDR3 bases are TGTGCCAGCAGAGTAGCGGAGATTGCCTACGAGCAGTACTTC. It encodes CASRVAEIAYEQYF.

The V call is TRBV28, the J call TRBJ2-7; D might be TRBD1 (6 bases). The CDR3 spans 15 residues. V was pared by 1 base and J by 2 bases, with 12 bases between. Germline V CDR1 and CDR2: MDHEN, SYDVKM. CDR3 residues: CASSLFRTAAYEQYF. As DNA, the CDR3 is TGTGCCAGCAGTTTATTTCGGACAGCTGCCTACGAGCAGTACTTC. Using reference TRBV28 and TRBJ2-7 for the parts outside the CDR3, the full variable domain is DVKVTQSSRYLVKRTGEKVFLECVQDMDHENMFWYRQDPGLGLRLIYFSYDVKMKEKGDIPEGYSVSREKKERFSLILESASTNQTSMYLCASSLFRTAAYEQYFGPGTRLTVT.

The chain has TRBV2 and TRBJ1-2; TRBD1 matches 10 bases. This CDR3 contains 15 residues. Germline assignment: CDR1 SNHLY and CDR2 FYNNEI. The V and J ends lost 4 bases and 3 bases, in that order; junction bases with no gene match: 5. CDR3 in DNA: TGTGCCAGCAGTGCTCTCGGACAGGGGGACTATGGCTACACCTTC. It translates to CASSALGQGDYGYTF.

The chain uses TRBV27 and TRBJ2-1; 7 positions agree with TRBD1. Losses at the gene ends were 6 bases for V and 1 base for J; bases not matched to a gene: 6. Germline V CDR1 and CDR2: MNHEY, SMNVEV (reference sequence). The length of the CDR3 is 15 residues. Here the CDR3 reads CASSYDRVSYNEQFF. The CDR3 DNA follows: TGTGCCAGCAGCTATGACAGGGTTTCCTACAATGAGCAGTTCTTC.

This sequence joins TRBV30 and TRBJ2-3, with D perhaps TRBD1 or TRBD2 (5 bases each). The V gene's germline CDR1 is GTSNPN and CDR2 SVGIG (reference sequence). Trimming took off 4 bases at V and 6 bases at J, with 23 bases between the two ends. The CDR3 consists of 16 residues. The CDR3 spells CAWTPRLWGAGDTQYF. The CDR3 DNA reads TGTGCCTGGACCCCCAGGCTTTGGGGAGCAGGGGATACGCAGTATTTT.

V gene TRBV6-6 combines with J gene TRBJ2-7, with D unclear. CDR3 length: 13 amino acids. CDR1 is MNHNY and CDR2 is SVGAGI in the germline V gene (reference sequence). V was trimmed by 9 bases and J by 1 base, leaving 13 bases between them. CDR3: CASALGQSYEQYF. The DNA of the CDR3 is TGTGCCAGTGCCCTCGGCCAGTCCTACGAGCAGTACTTC.

The chain has TRBV4-1 and TRBJ2-6; no firm D call. Trimming removed 5 bases at V and 1 base at J, with 9 bases between. Germline V lookup: CDR1 MGHRA, CDR2 YSYEKL. The CDR3 loop spans 15 amino acids. CDR3 DNA: TGCGCCAGCAGCGTTGGCGTTTCTGGGGCCAACGTCCTGACTTTC. It encodes CASSVGVSGANVLTF.